These T cell receptor beta chains were read from a single sample in a study of shared clonotypes between healthy human individuals. Repertoires were generated with immunoSEQ multiplex PCR, while TCRdb's copy carries only in-frame clones and drops some. Of about 2.4 million clones detected, 93% appear once; the ten largest clones hold around 0.37%. The specimen sequenced was naive CD4+ T cells from PBMCs. Receptor source: a man between 18 and 29 years old in good health. Some clones in this sample may be carry-over from other donors' samples. The CDR3 runs from the conserved cysteine through the conserved F or W. The order of the fields is J gene, V gene, CDR3 protein.

TRBJ1-2,TRBV29-1,CSVWTGYGYTF
TRBJ1-5,TRBV27,CASSPWARDRQPQHF
TRBJ1-2,TRBV7-9,CASSAGRIINYGYTF
TRBJ2-3,TRBV6-6,CASSYAVPGRTDTQYF
TRBJ2-5,TRBV5-8,CASSLGTRVKSAQYF
TRBJ1-1,TRBV7-2,CASSSGPGLFVEAFF
TRBJ2-3,TRBV5-6,CASSLRLTGAPDTQYF
TRBJ2-3,TRBV6-1,CASSTSGATDTQYF
TRBJ1-2,TRBV29-1,CSVDRTAAASYGYTF
TRBJ2-7,TRBV11-2,CASSLGNRGGYEQYF
TRBJ2-7,TRBV15,CATSRDSVLKREEYEQYF
TRBJ2-7,TRBV7-3,CASSLRAGDEQYF
TRBJ2-3,TRBV5-1,CASSTLLNSGRQSTDTQYF
TRBJ1-1,TRBV14,CASSRRDSQTEAFF
TRBJ2-1,TRBV4-1,CASSQWNPGLAGEQFF
TRBJ2-7,TRBV19,CASSRGTGYYEQYF
TRBJ2-5,TRBV5-4,CASSLVAQGRRETQYF
TRBJ2-7,TRBV7-2,CASSFRPGQGPYEQYF
TRBJ2-7,TRBV7-9,CASSFVGRQTYEQYF
TRBJ2-1,TRBV5-1,CASSPGGSYNEQFF
TRBJ2-5,TRBV15,CATSRGDRQETQYF
TRBJ1-5,TRBV4-1,CASSRDRKEPQHF
TRBJ1-1,TRBV7-9,CASSLEVGTEAFF
TRBJ1-2,TRBV27,CASSFRGQPDGYTF
TRBJ2-7,TRBV28,CASSGGAGSSYEQYF
TRBJ1-5,TRBV7-9,CASSPGTGKGSNQPQHF